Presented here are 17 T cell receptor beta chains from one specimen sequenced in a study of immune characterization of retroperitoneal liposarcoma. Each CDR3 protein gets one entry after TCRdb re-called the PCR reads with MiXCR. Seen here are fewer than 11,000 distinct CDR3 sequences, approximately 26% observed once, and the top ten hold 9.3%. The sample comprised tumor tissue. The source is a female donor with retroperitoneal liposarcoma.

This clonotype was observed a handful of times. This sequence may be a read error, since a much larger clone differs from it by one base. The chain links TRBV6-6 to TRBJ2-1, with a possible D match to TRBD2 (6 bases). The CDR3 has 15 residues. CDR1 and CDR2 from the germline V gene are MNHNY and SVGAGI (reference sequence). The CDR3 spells CASDDSGEPEETQLF. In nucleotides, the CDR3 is TGTGCCAGCGACGATAGCGGAGAACCCGAAGAGACCCAGTTATTC.

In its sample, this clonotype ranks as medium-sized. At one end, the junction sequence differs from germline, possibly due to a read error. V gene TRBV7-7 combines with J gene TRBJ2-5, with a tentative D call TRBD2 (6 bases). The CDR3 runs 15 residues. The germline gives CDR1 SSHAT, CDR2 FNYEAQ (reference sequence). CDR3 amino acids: CASSPAGRSGETQYF. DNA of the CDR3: TGTGCTAGCAGCCCGGCAGGGAGGAGTGGAGAGACCCAGTACTTC.

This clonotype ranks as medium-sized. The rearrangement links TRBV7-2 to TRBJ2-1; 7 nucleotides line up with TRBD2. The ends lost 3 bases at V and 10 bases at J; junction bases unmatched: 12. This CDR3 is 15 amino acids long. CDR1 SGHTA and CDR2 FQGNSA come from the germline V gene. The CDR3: CASSFTGGTPYEQFF. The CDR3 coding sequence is TGTGCCAGCAGCTTTACGGGAGGAACCCCCTACGAGCAGTTCTTC.

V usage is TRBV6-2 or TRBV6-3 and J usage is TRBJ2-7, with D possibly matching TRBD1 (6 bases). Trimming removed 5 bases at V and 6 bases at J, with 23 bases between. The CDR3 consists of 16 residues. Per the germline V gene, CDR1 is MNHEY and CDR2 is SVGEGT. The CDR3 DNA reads TGTGCCAGCAGTCCGCGGGCAGGGGCCAACCTTATCGAGCAGTACTTC. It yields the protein CASSPRAGANLIEQYF.

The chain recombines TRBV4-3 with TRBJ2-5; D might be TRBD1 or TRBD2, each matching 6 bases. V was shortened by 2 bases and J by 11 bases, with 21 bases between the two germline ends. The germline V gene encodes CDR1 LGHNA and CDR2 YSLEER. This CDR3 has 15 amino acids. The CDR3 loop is CASSQSRGQFDEQYF. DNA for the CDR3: TGCGCCAGCAGCCAAAGCCGGGGGCAGTTCGATGAGCAGTACTTC.

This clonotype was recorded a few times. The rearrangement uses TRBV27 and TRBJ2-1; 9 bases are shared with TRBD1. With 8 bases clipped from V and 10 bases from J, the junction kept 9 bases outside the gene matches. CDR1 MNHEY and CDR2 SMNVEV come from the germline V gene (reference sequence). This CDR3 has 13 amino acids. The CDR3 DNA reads TGTGCCAGCGCCGGGACAGGGCCCAACGAGCAGTTCTTC. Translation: CASAGTGPNEQFF.

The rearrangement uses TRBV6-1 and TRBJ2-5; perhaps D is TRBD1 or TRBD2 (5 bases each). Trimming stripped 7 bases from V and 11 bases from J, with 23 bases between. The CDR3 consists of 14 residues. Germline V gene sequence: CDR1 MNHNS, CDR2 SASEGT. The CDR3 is CASTRRDGYNEQYF. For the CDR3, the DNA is TGTGCCAGCACCCGCCGGGACGGATACAATGAGCAGTACTTC.

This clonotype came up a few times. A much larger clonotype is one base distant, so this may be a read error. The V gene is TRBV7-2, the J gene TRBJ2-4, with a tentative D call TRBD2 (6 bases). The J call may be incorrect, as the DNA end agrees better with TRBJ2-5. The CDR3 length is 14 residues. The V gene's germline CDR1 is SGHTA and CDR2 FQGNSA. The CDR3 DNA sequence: TGTGCCAGCACCCCCCCGACTAGGAAGGGGACCCAGTACTTC. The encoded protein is CASTPPTRKGTQYF.

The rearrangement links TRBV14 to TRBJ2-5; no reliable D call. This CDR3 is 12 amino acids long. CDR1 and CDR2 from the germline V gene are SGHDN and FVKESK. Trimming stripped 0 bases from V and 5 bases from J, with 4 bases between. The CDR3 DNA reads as TGTGCCAGCAGCCAAGATTGGGAGACCCAGTACTTC. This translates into CASSQDWETQYF.

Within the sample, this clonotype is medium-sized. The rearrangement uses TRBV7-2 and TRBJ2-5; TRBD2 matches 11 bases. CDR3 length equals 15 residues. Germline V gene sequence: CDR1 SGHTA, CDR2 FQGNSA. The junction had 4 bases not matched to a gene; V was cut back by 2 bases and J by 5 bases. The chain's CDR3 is CASSLTSGGGETQYF. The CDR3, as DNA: TGTGCCAGCAGCTTAACTAGCGGGGGCGGGGAGACCCAGTACTTC.

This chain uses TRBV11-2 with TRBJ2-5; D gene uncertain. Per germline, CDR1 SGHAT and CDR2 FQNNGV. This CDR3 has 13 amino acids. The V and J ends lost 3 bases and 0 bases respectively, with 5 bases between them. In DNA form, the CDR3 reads TGTGCCAGCAGCTTGTTGTACCAAGAGACCCAGTACTTC. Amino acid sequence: CASSLLYQETQYF.

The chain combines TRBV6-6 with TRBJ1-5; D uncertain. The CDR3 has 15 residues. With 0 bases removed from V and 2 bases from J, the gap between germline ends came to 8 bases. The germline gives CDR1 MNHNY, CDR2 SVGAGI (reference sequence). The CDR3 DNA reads TGTGCCAGCAGTTACTCGCGTCATGGCAATCAGCCCCAGCATTTT. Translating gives CASSYSRHGNQPQHF.

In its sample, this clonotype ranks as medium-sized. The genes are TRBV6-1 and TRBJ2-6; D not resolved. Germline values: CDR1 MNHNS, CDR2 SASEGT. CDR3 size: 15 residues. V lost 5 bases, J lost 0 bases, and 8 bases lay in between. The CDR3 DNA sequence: TGTGCCAGCAGTCCGGCCGGCTCTGGGGCCAACGTCCTGACTTTC. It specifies CASSPAGSGANVLTF.

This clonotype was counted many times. CDR3 coding DNA: TGTGCCACCAGTGATTTCCGACTTGAGCAGTACTTC. It specifies CATSDFRLEQYF. The rearrangement joins TRBV24-1 to TRBJ2-4, with D unresolved. CDR1 and CDR2 (germline): KGHDR, SFDVKD. This CDR3 region has 12 residues. Trimming took off 1 base at V and 13 bases at J, with 10 bases between the two ends.

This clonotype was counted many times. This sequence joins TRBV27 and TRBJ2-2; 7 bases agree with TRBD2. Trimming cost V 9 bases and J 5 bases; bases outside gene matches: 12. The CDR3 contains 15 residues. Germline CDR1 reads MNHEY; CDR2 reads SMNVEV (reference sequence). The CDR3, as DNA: TGTGCCAGGGGAGGGAAGGCGCTCCGGACCGGGGAGCTGTTTTTT. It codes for CARGGKALRTGELFF.

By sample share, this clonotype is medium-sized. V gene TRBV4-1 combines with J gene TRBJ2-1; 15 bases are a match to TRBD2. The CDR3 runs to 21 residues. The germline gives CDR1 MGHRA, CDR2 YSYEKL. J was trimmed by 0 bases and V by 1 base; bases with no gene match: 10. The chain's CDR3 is CASSQVGGLAGGSSSYNEQFF. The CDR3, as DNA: TGCGCCAGCAGCCAAGTAGGCGGACTAGCGGGAGGGAGTAGCTCCTACAATGAGCAGTTCTTC.

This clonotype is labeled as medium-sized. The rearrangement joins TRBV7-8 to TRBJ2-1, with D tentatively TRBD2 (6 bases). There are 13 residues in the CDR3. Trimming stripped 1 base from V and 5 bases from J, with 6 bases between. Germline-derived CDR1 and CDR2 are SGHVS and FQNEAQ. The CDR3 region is CASSLGTNNEQFF. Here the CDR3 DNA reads TGTGCCAGCAGCTTAGGGACTAACAATGAGCAGTTCTTC.